The 18 T cell receptor beta chains given below trace back to one sample, sequenced in a study of shared clonotypes between healthy human individuals. TCRdb's copy holds only in-frame clones and misses some; the assay was immunoSEQ multiplex PCR. The top ten hold around 2% of the sample, which has approximately 720,000 clones, about two thirds seen once. Material: memory CD4+ T cells sorted from blood. As for subset: CD45RA-negative fraction. Every receptor here comes from a woman aged 25 to 39 in good health.

The CDR3 DNA is TGTGCCAGCAGCTCGTATGACGGGGTGGATACGCAGTATTTT. Protein sequence: CASSSYDGVDTQYF. The rearrangement uses TRBV7-2 and TRBJ2-3, with D possibly matching TRBD2 (5 bases). V gave up 4 bases and J gave up 6 bases, with 14 bases separating them. Per the germline V gene, CDR1 is SGHTA and CDR2 is FQGNSA. This CDR3 is 14 amino acids long.

This clone was found once. This chain joins TRBV27 and TRBJ1-2; TRBD1 is a possible D gene (5 bases). The CDR3 extends over 17 amino acids. Trimming stripped 3 bases from V and 4 bases from J, with 21 bases between. Germline V CDR1 and CDR2: MNHEY, SMNVEV (reference sequence). In nucleotides, the CDR3 is TGTGCCAGCAGTTTCAGTCTCCGGGACCGAATTCTCTATGGCTACACCTTC. Translated, it gives CASSFSLRDRILYGYTF.

This clone was seen only a few times. The sample holds other DNA sequences that translate to the same CDR3. The chain combines TRBV2 with TRBJ1-1; no clear D. CDR1 and CDR2 from the germline V gene are SNHLY and FYNNEI. The germline V and J ends were trimmed by 3 bases and 5 bases, with 13 bases remaining between them. The CDR3 is 14 residues long. The CDR3 DNA reads as TGTGCCAGCAGTGAGAAAGGCTATCGAACTGAAGCTTTCTTT. Its protein product is CASSEKGYRTEAFF.

The gene calls are TRBV7-9 and TRBJ2-7; tentatively, D is TRBD2 (5 bases). Germline V gives CDR1 SEHNR, CDR2 FQNEAQ (reference sequence). Trimming pared 5 bases from V and 7 bases from J, leaving 18 bases between. This CDR3 region has 14 residues. The CDR3: CASSLYDREREQYF. The CDR3 nucleotides are TGTGCCAGCAGCCTGTATGACCGGGAAAGGGAGCAGTACTTC.

The genes are TRBV28 and TRBJ2-2; TRBD2 matches at 8 bases. Trimming cost V 8 bases and J 7 bases; bases outside gene matches: 9. Germline CDR1 reads MDHEN; CDR2 reads SYDVKM. The CDR3 is 14 amino acids. CDR3 protein: CASSIGGVGGELFF. CDR3 in DNA: TGTGCCAGCTCAATCGGGGGGGTTGGCGGGGAGCTGTTTTTT.

J is TRBJ2-7 and V is TRBV11-2; maybe TRBD1 (5 bases). V was pared by 1 base and J by 2 bases, with 15 bases between. Germline V gene lookup returns CDR1 SGHAT and CDR2 FQNNGV. The CDR3 has 16 residues. The CDR3 bases are TGTGCCAGCAGCTTAGGTAGGGTCCAGGGCCCCTACGAGCAGTACTTC. Translating gives CASSLGRVQGPYEQYF.

This chain joins TRBV6-1 and TRBJ2-7; a weak D match, TRBD1 (6 bases). Trimming left V 6 bases short and J 6 bases short, with 30 bases between. Germline CDR1 is MNHNS and CDR2 is SASEGT. This CDR3 is 18 amino acids long. The CDR3 nucleotides are TGTGCCAGCAGGGAAATCCACCGGGACACCAACCGTGGGGGCGAGCAGTACTTC. As protein: CASREIHRDTNRGGEQYF.

This sequence joins TRBV30 and TRBJ2-5, with D possibly being TRBD1 or TRBD2 (5 bases each). The J call may not be correct, given that the DNA end is closer to TRBJ2-7. This CDR3 has 12 amino acids. CDR1 and CDR2 (germline): GTSNPN, SVGIG (reference sequence). The CDR3 DNA reads as TGTGCCTGGAGTGTTAGGGACCACGAGCAGTACTTC. This gives the protein CAWSVRDHEQYF.

This clone was observed a single time. The chain links TRBV28 to TRBJ2-7; D remains ambiguous. Germline CDR1 reads MDHEN; CDR2 reads SYDVKM. Trimming removed 3 bases from V and 4 bases from J, with 7 bases in between. The length of the CDR3 is 12 residues. CDR3 sequence: CASSFTAYEQYF. In DNA, the CDR3 is TGTGCCAGCAGTTTCACAGCTTACGAGCAGTACTTC.

This chain links TRBV10-2 with TRBJ2-2, with D tentatively TRBD2 (6 bases). The CDR3 is made up of 13 amino acids. The V end was cut by 6 bases, the J end by 5 bases, with 10 bases between. Germline-derived CDR1 and CDR2 are WSHSY and SAAADI. The chain's CDR3 is CASRGGRTGELFF. The CDR3 coding sequence is TGCGCCAGCAGGGGGGGAAGGACCGGGGAGCTGTTTTTT.

The chain has TRBV11-2 and TRBJ2-5; D gene unclear. CDR1 is SGHAT, CDR2 FQNNGV, per germline. V shed 6 bases and J shed 4 bases, with 18 bases lying between them. The CDR3 extends over 15 amino acids. The CDR3 sequence: CASRRDLPTPETQYF. CDR3 bases: TGTGCCAGCAGACGCGACCTTCCTACTCCAGAGACCCAGTACTTC.

This rearrangement joins TRBV7-2 to TRBJ2-4; 12 nucleotides line up with TRBD2. CDR3 length: 15 amino acids. V lost 3 bases and J lost 11; bases outside the gene matches: 8. CDR1 and CDR2 from the germline V gene are SGHTA and FQGNSA. Here the CDR3 reads CASSFLAGGKEVQYF. The CDR3 DNA reads as TGTGCCAGCAGCTTCCTAGCGGGAGGGAAGGAGGTTCAGTACTTC.

This CDR3 reads CASSQYGPNYEQYF. In nucleotides, the CDR3 is TGTGCCAGCAGCCAATATGGACCCAACTACGAGCAGTACTTC. J is TRBJ2-7 and V is TRBV7-2; D uncertain. This CDR3 is built from 14 residues. Per germline, CDR1 SGHTA and CDR2 FQGNSA. V was pared by 5 bases and J by 3 bases, with 14 bases between.

This clone was recorded many times. Distinct nucleotide sequences in the sample also encode this CDR3. The chain is built from TRBV6-5 and TRBJ2-1; TRBD1 matches at 8 bases. The length of the CDR3 is 15 residues. The junction had 3 bases not matched to a gene; V was cut back by 5 bases and J by 0 bases. The germline CDR1 and CDR2 sequences are MNHEY and SVGAGI. This CDR3 is CASSGQGSSYNEQFF. The CDR3 DNA follows: TGTGCCAGCAGTGGACAGGGCAGCTCCTACAATGAGCAGTTCTTC.

This clone was detected a few times. This rearrangement joins TRBV11-2 to TRBJ2-1; no clear D. The CDR3 contains 15 residues. Germline loops: CDR1 SGHAT, CDR2 FQNNGV. Trimming took 2 bases from V and 8 from J, leaving 16 bases between them. CDR3 protein: CASSLSSDELDEQFF. Here the CDR3 DNA reads TGTGCCAGCAGCTTATCTTCGGACGAGTTGGATGAGCAGTTCTTC.

J is TRBJ1-2 and V is TRBV27; 7 nucleotides agree with TRBD1. The CDR3 is 14 amino acids. The V and J ends lost 8 bases and 5 bases, in that order; junction bases with no gene match: 11. Germline loops: CDR1 MNHEY, CDR2 SMNVEV (reference sequence). In nucleotides, the CDR3 is TGTGCCAGCGGCCGGTCCCAGGGGGAGTATGGCTACACCTTC. It encodes CASGRSQGEYGYTF.

The V gene is TRBV7-9, the J gene TRBJ2-1; TRBD2 aligns across 11 bases. The germline CDR1 and CDR2 sequences are SEHNR and FQNEAQ (reference sequence). With 3 bases clipped from V and 6 bases from J, the junction kept 4 bases outside the gene matches. The CDR3 is made up of 15 amino acids. This CDR3 reads CASSFPSGRSNEQFF. CDR3 coding DNA: TGTGCCAGCAGCTTCCCTAGCGGGAGGAGCAATGAGCAGTTCTTC.

The chain couples TRBV4-1 to TRBJ2-7; D call uncertain. This CDR3 region has 16 residues. Trimming removed 1 base at V and 1 base at J, with 14 bases between. From germline, CDR1 is MGHRA and CDR2 YSYEKL. CDR3 nucleotide sequence: TGCGCCAGCAGCCAAGTCTCCTCGATAATGTCCTACGAGCAGTACTTC. Its protein product is CASSQVSSIMSYEQYF.